These 10 T cell receptor beta chains were all obtained from the same sample, sequenced in a study of response to subunit inactivated influenza vaccine. TCRdb independently ran MiXCR on the RT-PCR reads; one entry per CDR3 protein. The data contain 150,000 to 200,000 distinct CDR3 sequences, approximately 12% of them seen just once; the ten biggest clones take up 25% to 30%. These data were also filed under a second study, of T cells expressing NK-cell markers. This second study says: Production of TCR beta cDNA relied on 5'RACE template switching with UMIs.

Sequencing was performed on CD8+ T cells sorted from PBMCs, taken roughly 12 days after vaccination. The receptors come from a man over 45 who received an inactivated influenza vaccine.

This rearrangement joins TRBV30 to TRBJ2-7; D is tentatively TRBD1 or TRBD2 (5 bases each). The CDR3 has 14 residues. V lost 3 bases, J lost 6 bases, and 18 bases lay in between. The V gene's germline CDR1 is GTSNPN and CDR2 SVGIG (reference sequence). The CDR3 DNA reads TGTGCCTGGAGCACCGGGACGGGGAATGGCGAGCAGTACTTC. Translation gives CAWSTGTGNGEQYF.

The rearrangement joins TRBV2 to TRBJ1-5; D is undetermined. CDR3 length equals 15 residues. Germline CDR1 reads SNHLY; CDR2 reads FYNNEI. With 6 bases removed from V and 0 bases from J, the gap between germline ends came to 12 bases. The CDR3 sequence is CASRSGRDSNQPQHF. CDR3 DNA sequence: TGTGCCAGCAGATCCGGGAGGGATAGCAATCAGCCCCAGCATTTT.

This clonotype was detected only a few times. The J gene is TRBJ2-7, the V gene TRBV6-5; unclear D gene. V dropped 6 bases and J dropped 9 bases, with 12 bases sitting between them. The CDR3 loop spans 11 amino acids. The germline gives CDR1 MNHEY, CDR2 SVGAGI. CDR3 protein: CASSSLGWQYF. The CDR3 DNA reads TGTGCCAGCAGCTCCCTGGGTTGGCAGTACTTC.

This clonotype was detected ten times or more. V and J are TRBV4-2 and TRBJ2-2; a possible D gene is TRBD1 (5 bases). CDR1 is LGHNA, CDR2 YNFKEQ, per germline. V was shortened by 3 bases and J by 5 bases, with 19 bases between the two germline ends. The CDR3 covers 17 residues. Here the CDR3 reads CASSHPDRDLKTGELFF. Written as DNA, the CDR3 is TGTGCCAGCAGCCACCCCGACAGAGATTTGAAAACCGGGGAGCTGTTTTTT.

The chain carries TRBV2 and TRBJ2-7; 10 bases agree with TRBD2. This CDR3 spans 15 amino acids. J was trimmed by 2 bases and V by 1 base; bases with no gene match: 2. The germline V gene has CDR1 SNHLY and CDR2 FYNNEI. CDR3 residues: CASSEVSGGTYEQYF. The CDR3 DNA reads as TGTGCCAGCAGTGAAGTTAGCGGGGGGACCTACGAGCAGTACTTC.

A few counts support this clonotype. The chain carries TRBV2 and TRBJ2-7, with 7 bases that match TRBD1. The CDR3 extends over 13 amino acids. V lost 6 bases to trimming and J lost 3 bases; unmatched junction nucleotides: 5. Germline V lookup: CDR1 SNHLY, CDR2 FYNNEI. The CDR3 nucleotides are TGTGCCAGCAGCGACAGGGTCTTCTACGAGCAGTACTTC. It translates to CASSDRVFYEQYF. The variable domain in full, with the rest retrieved from reference TRBV2 and TRBJ2-7, is EPEVTQTPSHQVTQMGQEVILRCVPISNHLYFYWYRQILGQKVEFLVSFYNNEISEKSEIFDDQFSVERPDGSNFTLKIRSTKLEDSAMYFCASSDRVFYEQYFGPGTRLTVT.

This chain connects TRBV6-5 to TRBJ2-7; tentative D call: TRBD1 (5 bases). CDR1 MNHEY and CDR2 SVGAGI come from the germline V gene. The CDR3 is made up of 15 amino acids. Trimming took 2 bases from V and 2 from J, leaving 13 bases between them. CDR3 sequence: CASSYSRTGPYEQYF. In DNA form, the CDR3 reads TGTGCCAGCAGTTACAGTCGTACAGGACCCTACGAGCAGTACTTC.

This clonotype has a count of ten or more. The gene calls are TRBV11-2 and TRBJ2-2; D is uncertain. V lost 5 bases to trimming and J lost 0 bases, with 4 bases between them. Germline assignment: CDR1 SGHAT and CDR2 FQNNGV. This CDR3 is 13 amino acids long. Here the CDR3 reads CASSTTNTGELFF. In DNA, the CDR3 is TGTGCCAGCAGCACAACGAACACCGGGGAGCTGTTTTTT.

V usage is TRBV20-1 and J usage is TRBJ2-5; TRBD2 might be the D (5 bases). V was trimmed by 2 bases and J by 7 bases, leaving 14 bases between them. This CDR3 spans 13 amino acids. The germline V gene encodes CDR1 DFQATT and CDR2 SNEGSKA (reference sequence). The CDR3 spells CSARRASPGTQYF. The CDR3 DNA is TGCAGTGCTAGAAGGGCTAGCCCGGGGACCCAGTACTTC.

This clonotype was counted only a few times. CDR3 coding DNA: TGTGCCAGCAGCGATTATGGGCCCTCGGGCGCAGATACGCAGTATTTT. Translation gives CASSDYGPSGADTQYF. The rearrangement joins TRBV9 to TRBJ2-3; D gene ambiguous. Germline CDR1 SGDLS, CDR2 YYNGEE. The germline V and J ends were trimmed by 3 bases and 4 bases, with 18 bases remaining between them. The length of the CDR3 is 16 residues.